What follows is one T cell receptor (beta chain) and its context. This sample is part of a study of blood T cell repertoires in COVID-19. The germline V gene encodes CDR1 PRHDT and CDR2 FYEKMQ (reference sequence). Trimming took 4 bases from V and 2 from J; bases not matched to a gene: 7. CDR3 length: 16 amino acids. The repertoire was sequenced with immunoSEQ multiplex PCR; TCRdb's copy has only in-frame clones and lacks some. The sample consists of 55,000 or so clones, 85% of them appearing once. The chain employs TRBV13 and TRBJ2-7; 11 bases are shared with TRBD2. This receptor was identified in a human donor in a cohort sampled during active COVID-19. The sample consisted of peripheral blood. This chain's CDR3 is CASSSPRLAGTYEQYF. The CDR3, as DNA: TGTGCCAGCAGCTCCCCCCGACTAGCGGGAACCTACGAGCAGTACTTC.